This is a list of T cell receptor beta chains from one sample in a study of T cell responses to AZD1222 COVID-19 vaccine. Sequencing used immunoSEQ multiplex PCR; TCRdb keeps in-frame clones, though not all of them. Of 150,000 or so clones detected, more than 85% appear once; the ten largest clones hold 2% to 2.5%. The starting material was peripheral blood, obtained on day 0 of AZD1222 vaccination. All receptors come from an adult in good health. Both conserved end residues are part of each CDR3. The D gene is left open where the match is weak. Clone sizes are given selectively: once, few, many, or a class where the clone is expanded.

>TRBJ1-4|TRBV28|-|-
TGTGCCAGCAGTTTATACGACGCAACTAATGAAAAACTGTTTTTT
CASSLYDATNEKLFF
>TRBJ2-7|TRBV9|TRBD2|-
TGTGCCAGCAGCGTTAGCGGGAGAAATACCGACGAGCAGTACTTC
CASSVSGRNTDEQYF
>TRBJ1-2|TRBV19|-|once
TGTGCCAGTAGTGAGGGACGGGGAATAGGTGGCTACACCTTC
CASSEGRGIGGYTF
>TRBJ1-2|TRBV27|-|-
TGTGCCAGCAGTTTTAGCGGAGGGAGGACTAACTATGGCTACACCTTC
CASSFSGGRTNYGYTF
>TRBJ2-2|TRBV9|-|-
TGTGCCAGCAGCGTCCGGAGGGCCTTTAACACCGGGGAGCTGTTTTTT
CASSVRRAFNTGELFF
>TRBJ1-6|TRBV7-2|-|few
TGTGCCAGCAGCCAACGACGGGGTCACTCACCCCTCCACTTT
CASSQRRGHSPLHF
>TRBJ1-5|TRBV28|TRBD1|-
TGTGCCAGCAGACCCGACAGGGAGAGTCAGCCCCAGCATTTT
CASRPDRESQPQHF
>TRBJ1-4|TRBV2|TRBD1|-
TGTGCCAGCAGAAGAGAGCGGGACAGTGTTCAAAAACTGTTTTTT
CASRRERDSVQKLFF
>TRBJ2-5|TRBV20-1|-|-
TGCAGTGCCCAAACAGGGTCAGAGTACTTC
CSAQTGSEYF
>TRBJ1-1|TRBV6-2/TRBV6-3|-|-
TGTGCCAGCAGTTACTCGGCAGGCCGAGCCGTCACTGAAGCTTTCTTT
CASSYSAGRAVTEAFF
>TRBJ2-3|TRBV5-1|-|-
TGCGCCAGCAGCTTGACAGGGCTCAACACAGATACGCAGTATTTT
CASSLTGLNTDTQYF
>TRBJ1-2|TRBV12-5|-|-
TGTGCTAGTGGTCGAATCGGACGGAACTATGGCTACACCTTC
CASGRIGRNYGYTF
>TRBJ1-5|TRBV5-1|-|-
TGCGCCAGCAGCTCCAGTTTCAATCAGCCCCAGCATTTT
CASSSSFNQPQHF
>TRBJ1-1|TRBV5-1|TRBD1|-
TGCGCCGGAAGACAGGGCGTTGGCACTGAAGCTTTCTTT
CAGRQGVGTEAFF
>TRBJ2-2|TRBV7-2|TRBD1|once
TGTGCCAGCAGCAACCCAGCGGACAGGTTTATCCTGTTTTTT
CASSNPADRFILFF
>TRBJ2-4|TRBV28|TRBD2|-
TGTGCCAGCAGTTCCGAGCGGGAGGGCCTATTTATACCCAAAAACATTCAGTACTTC
CASSSEREGLFIPKNIQYF
>TRBJ2-7|TRBV11-2|TRBD2|-
TGTGCCAGCAGCAGTAGCGGGCAGGGTGCCTACGAGCAGTACTTC
CASSSSGQGAYEQYF
>TRBJ1-5|TRBV12-3/TRBV12-4|-|-
TGTGCCAGCGGCGGCGGGGGGGCCCAGCATTTT
CASGGGGAQHF
>TRBJ1-2|TRBV30|TRBD1|once
TGTGCCTGGACCAAAGGGGGCCAGCGCTATGGCTACACCTTC
CAWTKGGQRYGYTF
>TRBJ1-1|TRBV6-4|-|few
TGTGCCAGCAGTCGAGAAGGGAACACTGAAGCTTTCTTT
CASSREGNTEAFF
>TRBJ1-1|TRBV7-9|-|-
TGTGCCAGCAGCTTTGCGGGGGGGAACACTGAAGCTTTCTTT
CASSFAGGNTEAFF
>TRBJ2-3|TRBV6-5|-|-
TGTGCCAGCAAGGACAGAAGCACAGATACGCAGTATTTT
CASKDRSTDTQYF
>TRBJ1-4|TRBV5-1|-|-
TGCGCCAGCAGCTTTCAGGGCCAAGATGAAAAACTGTTTTTT
CASSFQGQDEKLFF
>TRBJ1-3|TRBV24-1|-|-
TGTGCCCCGACGGGGCCGCCTGGAAACACCATATATTTT
CAPTGPPGNTIYF
>TRBJ2-1|TRBV12-3/TRBV12-4|TRBD2|-
TGTGCCAGCAGTTTAGCGGGAGGGTCCCAGTTCTTC
CASSLAGGSQFF
>TRBJ2-3|TRBV3-1/TRBV3-2|-|-
TGTGCCAGCAGCCAGAGCACAGATACGCAGTATTTT
CASSQSTDTQYF
>TRBJ2-1|TRBV5-4|TRBD2|-
TGTGCCAGCAGCTTGGTAGGGAGGGGCCATGAGCAGTTCTTC
CASSLVGRGHEQFF
>TRBJ1-1|TRBV20-1|TRBD1|-
TGCAGTGCAAGTGGACAGGGTGAATTAGTAGCTTTCTTT
CSASGQGELVAFF
>TRBJ1-1|TRBV10-3|-|-
TGTGCCATCAGTGAGTCGGGATGGATGAACACTGAAGCTTTCTTT
CAISESGWMNTEAFF
>TRBJ1-1|TRBV18|-|-
TGTGCCAGCTCATTCCAGGGCGAGGCTGAAGCTTTCTTT
CASSFQGEAEAFF
>TRBJ2-5|TRBV18|TRBD1|-
TGTGCCAGCTCACCACCGTCGACAGGGGGAGAGACCCAGTACTTC
CASSPPSTGGETQYF
>TRBJ2-7|TRBV5-6|-|-
TGTGCCAGCAGCTTGTCCGGGGCATCGGGAGAGCAGTACTTC
CASSLSGASGEQYF
>TRBJ1-1|TRBV9|-|-
TGTGCCAGCAGCCCACGAACAGTCACCAACACTGAAGCTTTCTTT
CASSPRTVTNTEAFF
>TRBJ1-3|TRBV19|TRBD1|-
TGTGCCAGTAGTGACCAGGGACAGGGTTTGACTGGAAACACCATATATTTT
CASSDQGQGLTGNTIYF
>TRBJ1-3|TRBV7-2|-|-
TGTGCCAGCAGCTTAGCGGGTTGGGGAGGCTCTGGAAACACCATATATTTT
CASSLAGWGGSGNTIYF
>TRBJ1-2|TRBV6-5|-|-
TGTGCCAGCAGTTACTCGCGACAGGCTAACTATGGCTACACCTTC
CASSYSRQANYGYTF
>TRBJ2-5|TRBV6-2/TRBV6-3|TRBD1|-
TGTGCCAGCAGTTCACCTCGGGACAGGCGAGAGACCCAGTACTTC
CASSSPRDRRETQYF
>TRBJ2-1|TRBV11-1|TRBD1|once
TGTGCCAGCAGCGTGGACAGGGGTTCCTACAATGAGCAGTTCTTC
CASSVDRGSYNEQFF
>TRBJ2-7|TRBV10-3|-|-
TGTGCCATCAGTGTTAACAGGGAGGCGGGCTACGAGCAGTACTTC
CAISVNREAGYEQYF
>TRBJ1-3|TRBV27|-|-
TGTGCCAGCAGGCCCGATTGGGACGGCCAGGGAAACACCATATATTTT
CASRPDWDGQGNTIYF
>TRBJ1-1|TRBV27|-|-
TGTGCCAGCAGCCCAGTGGGAAGCCAAGGGGGAACTGAAGCTTTCTTT
CASSPVGSQGGTEAFF
>TRBJ1-3|TRBV6-5|TRBD1|-
TGTGCCAGCAGTTACGTTGCAGGGGGGTGGAACACCATATATTTT
CASSYVAGGWNTIYF
>TRBJ1-3|TRBV18|-|-
TGTGCCAGCTCACCACCAGCGACAAGCGGAAACACCATATATTTT
CASSPPATSGNTIYF
>TRBJ2-2|TRBV10-3|-|-
TGTGCCATCAGTGATCAGACCTCGAACACCGGGGAGCTGTTTTTT
CAISDQTSNTGELFF
>TRBJ2-1|TRBV28|TRBD2|-
TGTGCCAGCAGGCAGAAGACAGGGCCCAGGACTAGCGGGAGGCCGTACAATGAGCAGTTCTTC
CASRQKTGPRTSGRPYNEQFF
>TRBJ2-4|TRBV6-5|TRBD2|-
TGTGCCACCCGCTGGGAGGGCATTCAGTACTTC
CATRWEGIQYF
>TRBJ2-5|TRBV12-3/TRBV12-4|-|-
TGTGCCAGCAGTTTTGTCCAAGAGACCCAGTACTTC
CASSFVQETQYF
>TRBJ2-4|TRBV27|TRBD1|-
TGTGCCAGCAGTTTCCGACAGGGCCCCAAAAACATTCAGTACTTC
CASSFRQGPKNIQYF
>TRBJ1-2|TRBV10-3|-|-
TGTGCCATCTCAGGAAGCCGGGAGCGGGAATATCGAGGCTACACCTTC
CAISGSREREYRGYTF
>TRBJ2-3|TRBV4-3|-|-
TGCGCCAGCAGCCCCGCACGACTAGGTGGAGATACGCAGTATTTT
CASSPARLGGDTQYF
>TRBJ1-2|TRBV7-9|-|-
TGTGCCAGCAGCCCCGGGACGGTCGCTACCTATGGCTACACCTTC
CASSPGTVATYGYTF
>TRBJ1-2|TRBV7-9|-|-
TGTGCCAGCAGCTTCACAGGAGAAAACTATGGCTACACCTTC
CASSFTGENYGYTF
>TRBJ1-2|TRBV29-1|-|-
TGCAGCGTTGGTGAGGTTGGCTACACCTTC
CSVGEVGYTF
>TRBJ2-2|TRBV3-1/TRBV3-2|-|-
TGTGCCAGCAGCCCTCGGGCAGGAGGGTCAACGGGCGCCGGGGAGCTGTTTTTT
CASSPRAGGSTGAGELFF
>TRBJ2-5|TRBV7-8|-|-
TGTGCCAGCAGCCCCCTGGAGGGGCAAGAGACCCAGTACTTC
CASSPLEGQETQYF
>TRBJ1-5|TRBV7-6|TRBD1|few
TGTGCCAGCAGCTTAGCCAGGGGGCGCAATCAGCCCCAGCATTTT
CASSLARGRNQPQHF
>TRBJ1-5|TRBV24-1|-|-
TGTGCCACCAGTGGACAACTAAATCAGCCCCAGCATTTT
CATSGQLNQPQHF
>TRBJ2-7|TRBV7-9|TRBD1|-
TGTGCCAGCAGCTCAACCGTAGACAGGGCCTACGAGCAGTACTTC
CASSSTVDRAYEQYF
>TRBJ1-1|TRBV6-5|-|-
TGTGCCAGCAGTTACTCGGAAAGAGGCACTGAAGCTTTCTTT
CASSYSERGTEAFF